Listed here are 11 T cell receptor beta chains from one sample, sequenced in a study of identical twins. TCRdb fed the 5' RACE reads into MiXCR, producing one record per CDR3 protein. Of about 790,000 distinct CDR3 sequences listed, over 15% are singletons. These data are also associated with another study on T cells expressing NK-cell markers.

The sequenced sample was PBMCs. Source of these receptors: a woman younger than 30 in good health.

The gene calls are TRBV4-1 and TRBJ2-7; no clear D. Trimming cost V 4 bases and J 2 bases, with 9 bases left between them. The germline CDR1 and CDR2 sequences are MGHRA and YSYEKL. The length of the CDR3 is 13 residues. This CDR3 is CASSRSETYEQYF. CDR3 DNA: TGCGCCAGCAGCCGGAGCGAGACCTACGAGCAGTACTTC.

This clonotype was recorded a few times. V and J are TRBV20-1 and TRBJ2-3; D perhaps matches TRBD2 (6 bases). Germline V gene lookup returns CDR1 DFQATT and CDR2 SNEGSKA (reference sequence). The V end was cut by 3 bases, the J end by 9 bases, with 13 bases between. The CDR3 is 12 amino acids. The CDR3 DNA follows: TGCAGTGCTAGGACTGGGGGGAAGACGCAGTATTTT. It is translated as CSARTGGKTQYF.

This clonotype was found many times. The genes are TRBV7-3 and TRBJ2-1; D remains ambiguous. Trimming stripped 3 bases from V and 4 bases from J, with 7 bases between. This CDR3 region has 13 residues. CDR1 and CDR2 (germline): SGHTA, FQGTGA. The CDR3 region is CASSFGLYNEQFF. In DNA, the CDR3 is TGTGCCAGCAGCTTTGGCTTATACAATGAGCAGTTCTTC.

J is TRBJ2-1 and V is TRBV7-2; no clear D. The CDR3 totals 13 residues. Germline CDR1 reads SGHTA; CDR2 reads FQGNSA. Trimming removed 5 bases from V and 8 bases from J, with 13 bases in between. CDR3 DNA: TGTGCCAGCAGCCGCAAAATCCAGGATGAGCAGTTCTTC. Residues: CASSRKIQDEQFF.

This clonotype occurred a few times. The V call is TRBV2, the J call TRBJ2-5, with D perhaps TRBD2 (6 bases). The CDR3 extends over 14 amino acids. Per the germline V gene, CDR1 is SNHLY and CDR2 is FYNNEI. V was cut by 3 bases and J by 3 bases, with 11 bases left in between. CDR3 in DNA: TGTGCCAGCAGTGACCTACGCGGGGAAGAGACCCAGTACTTC. It yields the protein CASSDLRGEETQYF.

The CDR3 loop is CASSQRLAGGDTGELFF. The CDR3 DNA sequence: TGCGCCAGCAGCCAGCGCTTAGCGGGAGGGGACACCGGGGAGCTGTTTTTT. V gene TRBV4-3 combines with J gene TRBJ2-2; 11 positions agree with TRBD2. Trimming took 3 bases from V and 3 from J; bases not matched to a gene: 6. The CDR3 extends over 17 amino acids. Looked up from germline, CDR1 is LGHNA and CDR2 is YSLEER.

Turning to this clonotype: Possible read error: a much larger clone is one base away. The V call is TRBV6-5, the J call TRBJ2-4; D may be TRBD1 or TRBD2 (6 bases each). This CDR3 has 15 amino acids. CDR1 and CDR2 (germline): MNHEY, SVGAGI. CDR3 nucleotide sequence: TGTGCCAGCAGTTACTCGTACCTCATGGGGGGCATTCGGTACTTC. This codes for CASSYSYLMGGIRYF.

The chain is built from TRBV20-1 and TRBJ2-3; TRBD2 agrees at 7 bases. V shed 0 bases, J shed 4 bases, and the junction held 13 bases outside the gene matches. The CDR3 spans 17 residues. CDR1 and CDR2 from the germline V gene are DFQATT and SNEGSKA (reference sequence). CDR3 in DNA: TGCAGTGCTAGAGATCCGGGCGGGAGCCGTGGCGCAGATACGCAGTATTTT. Its protein is CSARDPGGSRGADTQYF.

This chain uses TRBV3-1 with TRBJ2-5; 7 bases fit TRBD2. The V segment lost 1 base and the J segment 6 bases; nucleotides outside the gene matches: 5. The CDR3 is 14 residues long. CDR1 and CDR2 from the germline V gene are LGHDT and YNNKEL (reference sequence). This CDR3 is CASSQVGGRKTQYF. CDR3 in DNA: TGTGCCAGCAGCCAAGTAGGCGGGAGAAAGACCCAGTACTTC.

The V call is TRBV7-9, the J call TRBJ2-1, with TRBD2 identical over 7 bases. The V segment lost 5 bases and the J segment 5 bases; nucleotides outside the gene matches: 9. CDR1 and CDR2 (germline): SEHNR, FQNEAQ (reference sequence). This CDR3 is built from 15 residues. The CDR3 DNA is TGTGCCAGCAGCCCAGGGCGGGGGACTAACAATGAGCAGTTCTTC. Translation gives CASSPGRGTNNEQFF.

In DNA, the CDR3 is TGCAGTGCTAGAGGGAAGCGGGGGGGCTCCACAGATACGCAGTATTTT. It is translated as CSARGKRGGSTDTQYF. The chain couples TRBV20-1 to TRBJ2-3; 10 bases align to TRBD2. The CDR3 sequence is 16 residues long. Germline CDR1 and CDR2: DFQATT and SNEGSKA (reference sequence). With V trimmed by 1 base and J by 2 bases, 6 bases remained unmatched.